The clone carrying this TCR beta chain was seen a handful of times. Its antigen is unknown. This CDR3 has 13 amino acids. Germline V gives CDR1 SGHTA, CDR2 FQGTGA. V lost 2 bases and J 9 bases, leaving 12 bases between the germline ends. The sample comes from a study of cytomegalovirus exposure and HLA in healthy donors. Regarding the study as a whole: In a later analysis, productive TCRs from donors in an Asian-associated ancestry cluster reportedly carried fewer N-insertions than the cohort mean. An analysis was carried out at a later point. It showed that HLA-associated TCR beta chains were more clonally expanded than equally common non-associated chains.

The PCR was carried out with 60 Vbeta primers and 13 Jbeta primers. Libraries were prepared by immunoSEQ multiplex PCR; TCRdb keeps only in-frame clonotypes and omits some of them. The table includes about 130,000 clones, approximately 78% detected once. Sequences were obtained from PBMCs. This sequence originates from a woman aged 40-49 years in good health and CMV-seropositive. V gene TRBV7-3 combines with J gene TRBJ2-3; tentative D call: TRBD1 (6 bases). In DNA form, the CDR3 reads TGTGCCAGCAGCTTAGATGGGGGCAGCACGCAGTATTTT. This sequence encodes CASSLDGGSTQYF.